This T cell receptor beta chain was captured in a study of memory CD4+ T cells and cytomegalovirus serostatus. Study-wide results and caveats: Suggested: most of the CMV-linked TCR signature lies in CD4+ memory cells.

Single viable CD3+CD4+CD8-CD45RO+ cells were sorted as the memory CD4+ T cells. Serum IgG to CMV pp150, pp28, p38 and p52 defined serostatus. Clones were sequenced by immunoSEQ multiplex PCR, and TCRdb holds only the in-frame ones, with some missing. The sample lists 30,000 to 45,000 clones, 65% to 80% seen once, with around 5.2% in the top ten. On this clone: Its specificity is unknown.

The TCR originated in an adult in good health and CMV-seropositive. Sequenced sample: memory CD4+ T cells from blood.

CDR3 loop: CAISEDGTGELFF. CDR3 nucleotide sequence: TGTGCCATCAGTGAGGACGGCACCGGGGAGCTGTTTTTT. The chain is built from TRBV10-3 and TRBJ2-2, with no clear D. V lost 2 bases and J 4 bases, leaving 5 bases between the germline ends. Germline CDR1 ENHRY, CDR2 SYGVKD. The CDR3 consists of 13 residues.